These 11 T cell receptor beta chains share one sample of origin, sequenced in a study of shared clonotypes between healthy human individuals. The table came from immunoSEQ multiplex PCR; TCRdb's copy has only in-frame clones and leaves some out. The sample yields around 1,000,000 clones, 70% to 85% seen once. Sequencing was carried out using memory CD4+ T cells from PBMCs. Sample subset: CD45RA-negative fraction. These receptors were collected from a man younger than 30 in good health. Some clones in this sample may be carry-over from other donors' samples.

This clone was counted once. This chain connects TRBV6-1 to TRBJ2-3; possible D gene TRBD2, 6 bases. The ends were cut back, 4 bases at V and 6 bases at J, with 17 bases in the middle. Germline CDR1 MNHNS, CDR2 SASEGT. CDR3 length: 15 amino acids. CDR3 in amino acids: CASSGTRRGVDTQYF. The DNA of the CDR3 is TGTGCCAGCAGTGGGACCCGGAGGGGCGTGGATACGCAGTATTTT.

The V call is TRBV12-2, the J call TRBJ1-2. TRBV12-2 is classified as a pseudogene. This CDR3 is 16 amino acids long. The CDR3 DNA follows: TGTGCAAGTCGCTTAGAATATCCCTCGAGAGGCGGTGGCTACACCTTC. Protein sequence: CASRLEYPSRGGGYTF.

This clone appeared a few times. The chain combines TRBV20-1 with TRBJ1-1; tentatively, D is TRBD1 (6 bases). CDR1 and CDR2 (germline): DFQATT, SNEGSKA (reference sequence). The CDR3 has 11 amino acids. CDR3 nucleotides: TGCAGGGCGGGACAGAACACTGAAGCTTTCTTT. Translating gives CRAGQNTEAFF.

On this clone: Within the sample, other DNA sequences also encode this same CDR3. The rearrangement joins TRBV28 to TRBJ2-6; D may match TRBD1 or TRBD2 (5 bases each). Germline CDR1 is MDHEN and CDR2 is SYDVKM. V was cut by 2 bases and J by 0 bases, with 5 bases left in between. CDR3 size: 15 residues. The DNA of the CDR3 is TGTGCCAGCAGTTTAGGGGGCTCTGGGGCCAACGTCCTGACTTTC. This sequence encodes CASSLGGSGANVLTF.

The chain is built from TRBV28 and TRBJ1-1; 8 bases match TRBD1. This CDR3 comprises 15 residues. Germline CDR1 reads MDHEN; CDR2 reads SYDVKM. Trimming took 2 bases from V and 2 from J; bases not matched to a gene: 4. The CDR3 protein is CASSLTGQGNTEAFF. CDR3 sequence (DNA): TGTGCCAGCAGTTTAACCGGACAGGGTAACACTGAAGCTTTCTTT.

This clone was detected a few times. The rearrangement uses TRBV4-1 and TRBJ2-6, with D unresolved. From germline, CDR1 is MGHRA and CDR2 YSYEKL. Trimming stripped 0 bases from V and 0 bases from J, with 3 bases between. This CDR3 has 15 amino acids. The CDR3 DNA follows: TGCGCCAGCAGCCAAGACCTCTCTGGGGCCAACGTCCTGACTTTC. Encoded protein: CASSQDLSGANVLTF.

CDR3 residues: CASSLGLGDNQPQHF. The CDR3, as DNA: TGCGCCAGCAGCTTGGGTTTAGGTGACAATCAGCCCCAGCATTTT. J is TRBJ1-5 and V is TRBV5-1; no firm D call. V was trimmed by 0 bases and J by 3 bases, leaving 10 bases between them. Germline assignment: CDR1 SGHRS and CDR2 YFSETQ. The CDR3 has 15 residues.

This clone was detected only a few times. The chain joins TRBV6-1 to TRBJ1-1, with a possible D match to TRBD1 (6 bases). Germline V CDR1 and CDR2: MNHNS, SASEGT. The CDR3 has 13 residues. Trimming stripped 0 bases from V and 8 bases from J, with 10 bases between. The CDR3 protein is CASSEALGGEAFF. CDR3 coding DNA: TGTGCCAGCAGTGAAGCTCTGGGGGGCGAAGCTTTCTTT.

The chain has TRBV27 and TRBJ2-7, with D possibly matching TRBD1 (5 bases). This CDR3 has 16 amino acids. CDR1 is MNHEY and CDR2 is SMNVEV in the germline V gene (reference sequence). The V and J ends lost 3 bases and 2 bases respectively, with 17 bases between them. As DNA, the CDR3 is TGTGCCAGCAGTTTGGCCTCGGCAGGGCGAGCCTACGAGCAGTACTTC. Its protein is CASSLASAGRAYEQYF.

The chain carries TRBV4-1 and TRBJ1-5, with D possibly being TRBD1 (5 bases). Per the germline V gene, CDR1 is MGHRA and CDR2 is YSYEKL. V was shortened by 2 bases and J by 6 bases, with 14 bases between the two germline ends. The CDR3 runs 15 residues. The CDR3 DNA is TGCGCCAGCAGCCAACCGGGGGGAGTTACTCAGCCCCAGCATTTT. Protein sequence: CASSQPGGVTQPQHF.

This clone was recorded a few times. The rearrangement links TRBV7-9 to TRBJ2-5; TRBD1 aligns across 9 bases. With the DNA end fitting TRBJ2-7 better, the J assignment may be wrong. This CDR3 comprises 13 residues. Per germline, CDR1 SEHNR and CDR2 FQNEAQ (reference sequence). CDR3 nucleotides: TGTGCCAGCAGCAGGAGACAGGGGGGCGAGCAGTACTTC. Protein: CASSRRQGGEQYF.